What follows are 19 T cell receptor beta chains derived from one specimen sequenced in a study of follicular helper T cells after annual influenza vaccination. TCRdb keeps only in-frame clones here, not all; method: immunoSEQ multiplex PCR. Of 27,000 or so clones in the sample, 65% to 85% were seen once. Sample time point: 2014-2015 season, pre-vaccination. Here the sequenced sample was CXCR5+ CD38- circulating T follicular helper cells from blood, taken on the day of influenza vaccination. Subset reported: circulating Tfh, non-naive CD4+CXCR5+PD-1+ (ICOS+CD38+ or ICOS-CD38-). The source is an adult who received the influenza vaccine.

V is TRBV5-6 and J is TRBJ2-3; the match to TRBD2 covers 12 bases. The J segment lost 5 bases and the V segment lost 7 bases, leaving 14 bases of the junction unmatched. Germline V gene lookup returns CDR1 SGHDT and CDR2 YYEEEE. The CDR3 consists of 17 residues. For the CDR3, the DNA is TGTGCCAGCGGCAAGACTAGCGGGAGCAATATTGTAGATACGCAGTATTTT. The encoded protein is CASGKTSGSNIVDTQYF.

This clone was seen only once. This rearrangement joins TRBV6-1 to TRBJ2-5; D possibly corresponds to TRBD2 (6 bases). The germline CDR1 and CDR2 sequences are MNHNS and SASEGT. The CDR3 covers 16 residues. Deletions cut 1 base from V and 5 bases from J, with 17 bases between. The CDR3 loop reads CASSEVRTGGAETQYF. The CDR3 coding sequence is TGTGCCAGCAGTGAAGTTCGGACGGGCGGGGCGGAGACCCAGTACTTC.

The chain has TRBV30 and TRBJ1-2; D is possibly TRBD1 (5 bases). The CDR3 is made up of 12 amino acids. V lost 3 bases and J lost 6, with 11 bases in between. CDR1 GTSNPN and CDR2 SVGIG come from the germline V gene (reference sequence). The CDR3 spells CAWSQGSNGYTF. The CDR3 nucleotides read TGTGCCTGGAGCCAGGGATCCAATGGCTACACCTTC.

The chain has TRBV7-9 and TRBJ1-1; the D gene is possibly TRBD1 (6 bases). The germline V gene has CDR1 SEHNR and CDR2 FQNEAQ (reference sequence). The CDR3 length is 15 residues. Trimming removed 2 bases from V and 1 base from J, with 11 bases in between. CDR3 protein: CASSLSPGENTEAFF. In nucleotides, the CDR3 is TGTGCCAGCAGCTTAAGTCCAGGGGAGAACACTGAAGCTTTCTTT.

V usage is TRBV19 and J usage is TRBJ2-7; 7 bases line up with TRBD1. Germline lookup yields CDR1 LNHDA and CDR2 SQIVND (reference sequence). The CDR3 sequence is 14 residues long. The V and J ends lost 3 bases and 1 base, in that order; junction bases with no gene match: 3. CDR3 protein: CASSIGTASYEQYF. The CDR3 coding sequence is TGTGCCAGTAGTATTGGGACAGCGTCCTACGAGCAGTACTTC.

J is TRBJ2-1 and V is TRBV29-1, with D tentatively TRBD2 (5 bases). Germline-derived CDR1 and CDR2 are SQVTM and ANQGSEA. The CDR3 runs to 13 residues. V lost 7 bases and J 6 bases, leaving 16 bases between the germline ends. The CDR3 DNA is TGCAGCGAAAGACCAGCGGAGACCAATGAGCAGTTCTTC. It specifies CSERPAETNEQFF.

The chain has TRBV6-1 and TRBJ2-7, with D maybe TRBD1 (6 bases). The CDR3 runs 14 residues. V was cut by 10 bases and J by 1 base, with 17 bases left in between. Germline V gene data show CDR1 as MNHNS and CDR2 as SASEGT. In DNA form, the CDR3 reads TGTGCCACCTTATACTCACAGGGATCCTACGAGCAGTACTTC. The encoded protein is CATLYSQGSYEQYF.

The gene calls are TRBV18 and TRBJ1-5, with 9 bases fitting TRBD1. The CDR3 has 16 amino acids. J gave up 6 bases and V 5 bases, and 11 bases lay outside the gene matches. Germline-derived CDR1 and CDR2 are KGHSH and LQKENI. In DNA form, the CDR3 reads TGTGCCAGCTCAAGCCGGGACAGGGTGACGGGTCAGCCCCAGCATTTT. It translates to CASSSRDRVTGQPQHF.

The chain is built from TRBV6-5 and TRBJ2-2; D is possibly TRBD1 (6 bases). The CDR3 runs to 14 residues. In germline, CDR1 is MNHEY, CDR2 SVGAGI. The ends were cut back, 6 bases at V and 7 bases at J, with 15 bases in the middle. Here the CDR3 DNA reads TGTGCCAGCAGCCAACAGGGTGGTGACGGGGAGCTGTTTTTT. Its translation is CASSQQGGDGELFF.

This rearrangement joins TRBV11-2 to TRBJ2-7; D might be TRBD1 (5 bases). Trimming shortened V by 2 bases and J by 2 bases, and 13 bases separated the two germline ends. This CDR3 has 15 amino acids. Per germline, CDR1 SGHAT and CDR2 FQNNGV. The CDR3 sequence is CASSLRQGNTYEQYF. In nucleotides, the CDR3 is TGTGCCAGCAGCTTAAGGCAGGGTAATACCTACGAGCAGTACTTC.

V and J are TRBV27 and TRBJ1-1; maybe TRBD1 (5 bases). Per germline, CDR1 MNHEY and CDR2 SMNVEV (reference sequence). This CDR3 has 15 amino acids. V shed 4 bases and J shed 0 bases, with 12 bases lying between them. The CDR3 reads CASSSLQVMNTEAFF. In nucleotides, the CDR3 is TGTGCCAGCAGTTCCCTACAGGTGATGAACACTGAAGCTTTCTTT.

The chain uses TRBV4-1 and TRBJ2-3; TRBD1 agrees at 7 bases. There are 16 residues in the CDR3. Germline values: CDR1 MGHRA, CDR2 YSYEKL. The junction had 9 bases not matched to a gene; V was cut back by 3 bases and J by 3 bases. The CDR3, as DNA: TGCGCCAGCAGCCACGCCACAGGGGCCGCGACAGATACGCAGTATTTT. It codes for CASSHATGAATDTQYF.

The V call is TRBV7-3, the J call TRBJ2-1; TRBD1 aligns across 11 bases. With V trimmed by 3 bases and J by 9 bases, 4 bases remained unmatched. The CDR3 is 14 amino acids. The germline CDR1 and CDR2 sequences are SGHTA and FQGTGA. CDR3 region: CASSFGQGATEQFF. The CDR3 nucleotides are TGTGCCAGCAGCTTCGGACAGGGGGCGACTGAGCAGTTCTTC.

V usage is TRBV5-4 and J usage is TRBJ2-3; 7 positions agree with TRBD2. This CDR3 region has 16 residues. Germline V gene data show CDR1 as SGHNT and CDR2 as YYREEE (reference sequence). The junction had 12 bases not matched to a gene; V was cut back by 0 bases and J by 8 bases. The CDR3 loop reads CASSLGDGGGRGTQYF. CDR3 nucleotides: TGTGCCAGCAGCTTGGGCGACGGGGGAGGGAGGGGTACGCAGTATTTT.

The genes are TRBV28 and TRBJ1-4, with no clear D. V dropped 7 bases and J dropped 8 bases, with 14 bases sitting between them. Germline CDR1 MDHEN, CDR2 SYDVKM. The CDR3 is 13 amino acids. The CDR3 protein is CASTPGMEEKLFF. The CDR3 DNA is TGTGCCAGCACCCCGGGAATGGAGGAAAAACTGTTTTTT.

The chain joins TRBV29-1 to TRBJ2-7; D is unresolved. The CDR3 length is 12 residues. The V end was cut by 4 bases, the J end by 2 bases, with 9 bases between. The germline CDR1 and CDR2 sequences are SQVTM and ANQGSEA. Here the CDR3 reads CSVVGIPYEQYF. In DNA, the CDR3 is TGCAGCGTTGTCGGTATTCCCTACGAGCAGTACTTC.

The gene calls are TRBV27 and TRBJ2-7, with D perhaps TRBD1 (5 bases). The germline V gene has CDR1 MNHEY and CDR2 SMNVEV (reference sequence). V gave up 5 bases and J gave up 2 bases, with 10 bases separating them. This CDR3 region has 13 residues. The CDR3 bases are TGTGCCAGCAGTCGGCAGGGTGCCTACGAGCAGTACTTC. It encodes CASSRQGAYEQYF.

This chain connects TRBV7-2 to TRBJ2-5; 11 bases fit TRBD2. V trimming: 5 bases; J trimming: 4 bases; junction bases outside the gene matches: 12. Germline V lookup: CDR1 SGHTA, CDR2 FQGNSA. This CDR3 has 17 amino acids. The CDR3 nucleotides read TGTGCCAGCAGCCCTACTGGTAGCGGGAGGGCCGGAGAGACCCAGTACTTC. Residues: CASSPTGSGRAGETQYF. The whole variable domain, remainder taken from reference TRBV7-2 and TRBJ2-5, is GAGVSQSPSNKVTEKGKDVELRCDPISGHTALYWYRQSLGQGLEFLIYFQGNSAPDKSGLPSDRFSAERTGGSVSTLTIQRTQQEDSAVYLCASSPTGSGRAGETQYFGPGTRLLVL.

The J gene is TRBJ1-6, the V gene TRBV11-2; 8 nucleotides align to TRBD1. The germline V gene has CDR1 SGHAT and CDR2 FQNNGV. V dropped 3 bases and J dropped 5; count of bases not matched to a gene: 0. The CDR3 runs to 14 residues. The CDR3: CASSLGQDNSPLHF. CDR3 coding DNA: TGTGCCAGCAGCTTGGGACAGGATAATTCACCCCTCCACTTT.